This entry is about one T cell receptor beta chain. Per the germline V gene, CDR1 is SEHNR and CDR2 is FQNEAQ (reference sequence). The CDR3 has 13 amino acids. This sample stems from a study of monozygotic twins with inflammatory bowel disease. From the 5' RACE reads, TCRdb lists one entry per CDR3 protein and no DNA. Recorded for this sample: 400,000 or so distinct CDR3 sequences. The sequenced sample consisted of blood. This TCR was recovered from a human donor with ulcerative colitis or Crohn's disease, or a healthy co-twin of an affected twin (not recorded which). This chain uses TRBV7-9 with TRBJ1-2; checking the TCRdb D call of TRBD1 is not possible without DNA. The CDR3 here is CASSFDKTGGYTF.